Listed below are T cell receptor beta chains from one sample, sequenced in a study of T cells in Graves' hyperthyroidism and ophthalmopathy. Each CDR3 protein gets one entry after TCRdb re-called the multiplex PCR reads with MiXCR. The repertoire holds about 660,000 distinct CDR3 sequences, with roughly 45% as singletons. Specimen: peripheral blood or thyroid tissue (not recorded which). All receptors come from an adult man with Graves' disease, either hyperthyroidism or ophthalmopathy (not recorded which). Each CDR3 is given without its conserved first and last residue.

v_gene | CDR3aa
TRBV11-2 | ASSTVGGAAYEQY
TRBV10-2 | ASSGWEVGGYT
TRBV5-1 | ASTSHTGAPYEQY
TRBV9 | ASSPQASTNEKLF
TRBV5-1 | ASSLALLVSPLH
TRBV20-1 | SARDRGHLNTGELF
TRBV29-1 | SVEDPRTGGY
TRBV2 | ASSQTSQGADEKLF
TRBV20-1 | SVPGQGSNQPQY
TRBV2 | ASSLDTNGYT
TRBV20-1 | SARIGHMNTEAF
TRBV2 | ASTTLAQPQH
TRBV15 | ATSPRATNYGYT
TRBV20-1 | SAESRDRGGETQY
TRBV25-1 | ASSTTSSGNTIY
TRBV29-1 | SVAAGVNTGELF
TRBV25-1 | ASSEWGQGFEQY
TRBV2 | ASSAPGTGGTYEQY
TRBV10-2 | ASSVNGDYGHT
TRBV7-3 | ASSPKAGIYNSPLH
TRBV10-3 | AQRAGELF
TRBV19 | ASRKSVRQGEETQY
TRBV15 | ATSTGQGAEKLF
TRBV9 | ASSSVWYGYT
TRBV6-5 | ASSFGTGGYEQY
TRBV10-3 | ATGQGAENSPLH
TRBV7-9 | ASSPSSGSPDTQY
TRBV10-3 | AISKQGLGDEQY
TRBV2 | ASSEVRVGTGELF
TRBV29-1 | SVFRDSSNQPQH
TRBV7-3 | ASSPGTGSRGEQY
TRBV5-1 | ASLGSTAYNEKLF
TRBV9 | ASSAKGDYNSPLH
TRBV2 | ASSEARAGEAF
TRBV20-1 | SAPLTGVGSGANVLT
TRBV2 | ASSDYRSNQPQH
TRBV29-1 | SVGETYNQPQH
TRBV6-1 | ASSMTAQETQY
TRBV7-9 | ASSQEGRDRAF
TRBV7-2 | ASSLDRDRPYGYT
TRBV20-1 | SARTGTGIGY